This T cell receptor beta chain was documented in a study of T cell responses to AZD1222 COVID-19 vaccine (dated by TCRdb to about 2021). Describing the broader study: Because spike-specific TCR depth and breadth did not differ between the two schedules, AZD1222 recipients who got a second dose at roughly 4 weeks were pooled with those who got a second dose at roughly 12 weeks. A total of 233 trial participants underwent TCR sequencing, of whom 200 to 220 received two doses of AZD1222 and around 25 received two doses of the MenACWY control vaccine. Trial participants were enrolled by age into subgroups of 18-55, 56-69 and 70-plus years, and around 150, 28 and 57 TCR-sequenced participants, respectively, were included in these subgroups.

The CDR3 regions of human TCRbeta chains were analyzed by immunosequencing. The original pipeline was this. TCRs in the repertoires were matched against a reference library of SARS-CoV-2-specific TCRs that had been generated with the MIRA antigen-specificity platform. Breadth was defined as the fraction of unique TCRs that were SARS-CoV-2-associated. Depth was defined as the fraction of total T cells that were SARS-CoV-2-associated. Using the MIRA data, each spike-specific TCR was mapped to the spike region that the TCR reacts to and placed in a CD4 or CD8 class. Log10-transformed breadth and depth values were compared by one-way ANOVA with Sidak's multiple comparisons tests. The table was pulled from immuneACCESS by TCRdb, which kept in-frame rearrangements only. Such tables lose some clones; where checked, under half of the loss comes from unresolved V genes, and the rest has no known cause. V, J and clone size derive from that table, while D and trimming were established from the DNA sequence. In all, the sample holds about 190,000 clones, and roughly 90% of those were seen once. The top ten clonotypes cover roughly 0.98% of the sample.

The investigation overall reported the following: Conclusions about previously exposed vaccinees are limited because only five to seven AZD1222 recipients were SARS-CoV-2 seropositive at baseline. Epitopes outside the regions mutated in the B.1.351 and B.1.1.7 variants were reportedly recognized by nearly half of the unique spike-specific TCRs. The 56-69-year group was small, and its depth increase did not reach significance, likely because of low power. After two AZD1222 doses, both the breadth and the depth of spike-specific TCRs were significantly higher than at day 0 and than in MenACWY recipients. Participants were mostly white British, with more females than males. The authors suggested clonal diversity may have been underestimated. Because no samples from the day 14 peak response were available, repertoires could be characterized only after the peak T cell response. CD4 TCRs associated with the vaccine covered the entire spike protein, and the dominant responses were in regions 160-218 and 743-854.

This sample's time point label indicates: baseline before first vaccination. Vaccinee samples were obtained from the UK trials COV001 and COV002, which included a single-blind randomized controlled phase 2/3 trial of AZD1222 (ChAdOx1 nCoV-19) in healthy adults. Trial participant PBMC samples were collected at day 0 and day 28 after the second dose for TCRbeta chain sequencing. In regard to this clone: The specificity of this receptor is unknown. One base away there is no much larger clone; base qualities are not given.

The receptor comes from an adult in good health. Source: peripheral blood, taken on day 0 of AZD1222 vaccination.

This receptor carries the CDR3 CASSSRTGKDTQYF. The DNA sequence is as follows: TGTGCCAGCAGCAGCCGGACAGGAAAAGATACGCAGTATTTT. The chain is assembled from TRBV9 and TRBJ2-3; a stretch of 7 junction bases matches TRBD1. Based on the germline V gene, the CDR1 and CDR2 sequences are SGDLS and YYNGEE. V ends up 4 bases short and J 5 bases short, with an unmatched junction base count of 7. The CDR3 runs 14 amino acids, cysteine and phenylalanine included. The entry retains the CDR3 DNA only, 42 bases that are in frame from base 1. Here the CDR3 is joined to the reference TRBV9 and TRBJ2-3 genes, and the full variable domain is: DSGVTQTPKHLITATGQRVTLRCSPRSGDLSVYWYQQSLDQGLQFLIQYYNGEERAKGNILERFSAQQFPDLHSELNLSSLELGDSALYFCASSSRTGKDTQYFGPGTRLTVL.